What follows are 10 T cell receptor beta chains derived from one specimen sequenced in a study of T-cell memory formation after mild COVID-19. TCRdb recomputed calls from the 5' RACE reads with MiXCR, one row per CDR3 protein. The sample includes approximately 290,000 distinct CDR3 sequences, approximately 19% of them seen just once. The sequenced sample was PBMCs or a T cell subset sorted from them (not recorded which). These receptors were taken from a man aged 18 to 30 who had mild COVID-19 (a few samples of this study predate the infection). Cell type and time point are not known.

V gene TRBV11-2 combines with J gene TRBJ2-3, with 7 positions matching TRBD2. Germline-derived CDR1 and CDR2 are SGHAT and FQNNGV. The CDR3 spans 16 residues. After removal of 5 bases from V and 5 bases from J, the junction contained 13 bases not matched to a gene. In DNA form, the CDR3 reads TGTGCCAGCAGCCTCGGTAGCGGGTCAAAAGGAGATACGCAGTATTTT. It codes for CASSLGSGSKGDTQYF.

The chain uses TRBV5-1 and TRBJ1-4; D gene ambiguous. This CDR3 region has 15 residues. V gave up 0 bases and J gave up 0 bases, with 6 bases separating them. The germline CDR1 and CDR2 sequences are SGHRS and YFSETQ. The CDR3 nucleotides are TGCGCCAGCAGCTTGGAGGATGCAACTAATGAAAAACTGTTTTTT. Protein: CASSLEDATNEKLFF.

The CDR3 reads CASSQEWRRDSPLHF. The CDR3 bases are TGCGCCAGCAGCCAAGAATGGAGAAGGGACTCACCCCTCCACTTT. This chain links TRBV4-1 with TRBJ1-6, with D perhaps TRBD1 (5 bases). V gave up 0 bases and J gave up 10 bases, with 13 bases separating them. The CDR3 covers 15 residues. The V gene's germline CDR1 is MGHRA and CDR2 YSYEKL.

The sample holds many counts of this clonotype. V usage is TRBV5-1 and J usage is TRBJ1-1, with a weak D call TRBD1 (6 bases). Between the trimmed V and J ends, which lost 2 bases and 3 bases, there was a span of 14 bases. CDR3 length: 15 residues. CDR1 and CDR2 (germline): SGHRS, YFSETQ. The CDR3, as DNA: TGCGCCAGCAGCTTACAGGGAATTGGTGACACTGAAGCTTTCTTT. It translates to CASSLQGIGDTEAFF.

The chain uses TRBV20-1 and TRBJ1-2; D is unresolved. Germline CDR1 DFQATT, CDR2 SNEGSKA (reference sequence). The CDR3 length is 12 residues. Trimming left V 6 bases short and J 4 bases short, with 12 bases between. The CDR3 DNA is TGCAGTGCACGAATACTGGGCTATGGCTACACCTTC. Residues: CSARILGYGYTF.

This clonotype was counted a few times. The chain is built from TRBV29-1 and TRBJ2-7; D assignment may be TRBD1 or TRBD2 (5 bases each). The CDR3 contains 11 residues. Trimming took off 7 bases at V and 4 bases at J, with 11 bases between the two ends. Germline V gives CDR1 SQVTM, CDR2 ANQGSEA. The CDR3 DNA follows: TGCAGCGCCGGGACGGCATACGAGCAGTACGTC. Translating it yields CSAGTAYEQYV.

The genes are TRBV5-6 and TRBJ2-5; D is ambiguous. Germline V gives CDR1 SGHDT, CDR2 YYEEEE. Trimming took 1 base from V and 6 from J, leaving 10 bases between them. CDR3 length: 13 amino acids. The CDR3 region has the DNA TGTGCCAGCAGCTTGTTCAAGAAGCAGACCCAGTACTTC. This translates into CASSLFKKQTQYF.

The chain recombines TRBV4-1 with TRBJ1-2; D unresolved. The CDR3 is 13 amino acids. V shed 4 bases and J shed 4 bases, with 10 bases lying between them. CDR1 is MGHRA and CDR2 is YSYEKL in the germline V gene. DNA for the CDR3: TGCGCCAGCAGCCCTGACACGGGCTATGGCTACACCTTC. Amino acid sequence: CASSPDTGYGYTF.

This chain joins TRBV6-2 or TRBV6-3 and TRBJ1-5; D is ambiguous. Germline V gene lookup returns CDR1 MNHEY and CDR2 SVGEGT. V gave up 10 bases and J gave up 0 bases, with 13 bases separating them. There are 14 residues in the CDR3. The CDR3 reads CATQQLNSNQPQHF. The CDR3 region has the DNA TGTGCCACCCAGCAGCTAAATAGCAATCAGCCCCAGCATTTT.

This sequence joins TRBV6-2 or TRBV6-3 and TRBJ2-7; 10 bases fit TRBD2. Trimming cost V 5 bases and J 5 bases; bases outside gene matches: 6. Germline CDR1 MNHEY, CDR2 SVGEGT. The CDR3 contains 14 residues. The CDR3 nucleotides read TGTGCCAGCAGTCCGAGCGGGGGGGCCGACGAGCAGTACTTC. Protein product: CASSPSGGADEQYF.